These 18 T cell receptor beta chains were all obtained from the same sample, sequenced in a study of regulatory T cells in long-lasting Graves disease. To make TCR beta libraries, researchers used iRepertoire HTBI primers and Arm-PCR of CDR3 regions. Via MiXCR, TCRdb re-called the multiplex PCR reads, giving one row per CDR3 protein. This sample has about 440,000 distinct CDR3 sequences, with about 16% found just once. Indicated time point: newly diagnosed GD, antithyroid drugs for less than 3 months. RNA from PBMCs was the source of the TCR library. These data were also filed under a second study, of T cells in Graves' hyperthyroidism and ophthalmopathy.

The specimen was peripheral blood mononuclear cells (PBMCs), collected at new diagnosis, from a patient treated with antithyroid drugs. These receptors came from a woman under 30 with Graves disease.

This clonotype was recorded at least ten times. The V and J genes are TRBV2 and TRBJ1-5, with D unclear. The CDR3 runs 12 residues. Germline V gene lookup returns CDR1 SNHLY and CDR2 FYNNEI. Trimming shortened V by 4 bases and J by 0 bases, and 1 base separated the two germline ends. The CDR3 nucleotides are TGTGCCAGCAGTGTTAGCAATCAGCCCCAGCATTTT. It encodes CASSVSNQPQHF.

With respect to this clonotype: This may arise from a read error, as a much more abundant clone is one base away. This chain connects TRBV28 to TRBJ1-1, with a possible D match to TRBD1 (5 bases). Looked up from germline, CDR1 is MDHEN and CDR2 is SYDVKM. The CDR3 has 15 residues. The CDR3, as DNA: TGTGCCGGCAGCAGGGATGTCCTTATGAACACTGAAGCTTTCTTT. This translates into CAGSRDVLMNTEAFF.

Notes on this clonotype: A clone one base away is much larger, so this may be a read error. The chain employs TRBV7-2 and TRBJ2-2; D may be TRBD2 (5 bases). This CDR3 region has 16 residues. Per the germline V gene, CDR1 is SGHTA and CDR2 is FQGNSA. CDR3 coding DNA: TGTGCCAGCAGCTTCGGTTTGTCGGCGAACACCGGGGAGCTGCTTTTT. Its protein product is CASSFGLSANTGELLF.

The rearrangement links TRBV11-2 to TRBJ2-2, with 11 bases lining up with TRBD2. The CDR3 is made up of 18 amino acids. Germline V gene data show CDR1 as SGHAT and CDR2 as FQNNGV. The V gene end was trimmed by 5 bases and the J gene end by 5 bases; junction bases not matched to a gene: 13. CDR3 region: CASSRPTLAGEITGELFF. CDR3 nucleotides: TGTGCCAGCAGCCGCCCGACACTAGCGGGAGAGATAACCGGGGAGCTGTTTTTT.

This clonotype was observed a handful of times. The genes are TRBV12-3 or TRBV12-4 and TRBJ2-4, with TRBD2 matching over 13 bases. CDR3 length: 20 residues. V lost 0 bases to trimming and J lost 0 bases; unmatched junction nucleotides: 8. As DNA, the CDR3 is TGTGCCAGCAGTTTAGCTCCGGGACTAGCGGGACAGCCAGCCAAAAACATTCAGTACTTC. Amino acids: CASSLAPGLAGQPAKNIQYF.

This clonotype was recorded many times. The chain employs TRBV11-2 and TRBJ2-7, with 10 bases matching TRBD1. The junction had 3 bases not matched to a gene; V was cut back by 5 bases and J by 2 bases. The CDR3 consists of 14 residues. Germline V gene sequence: CDR1 SGHAT, CDR2 FQNNGV. This chain's CDR3 is CASSPGQGTYEQYF. Here the CDR3 DNA reads TGTGCCAGCAGCCCGGGACAGGGGACCTACGAGCAGTACTTC.

This clonotype was counted a few times. The V gene is TRBV7-2, the J gene TRBJ1-2, with D uncertain. Germline V lookup: CDR1 SGHTA, CDR2 FQGNSA. The CDR3 is made up of 14 amino acids. Between the trimmed V and J ends, which lost 5 bases and 1 base, there was a span of 11 bases. DNA of the CDR3: TGTGCCAGCAGCCCCAGTAATGGTAACTATGGCTACACCTTC. Protein: CASSPSNGNYGYTF. Full variable domain (outside the CDR3, taken from reference TRBV7-2 and TRBJ1-2): GAGVSQSPSNKVTEKGKDVELRCDPISGHTALYWYRQSLGQGLEFLIYFQGNSAPDKSGLPSDRFSAERTGGSVSTLTIQRTQQEDSAVYLCASSPSNGNYGYTFGSGTRLTVV.

This clonotype occurred many times. The chain combines TRBV7-9 with TRBJ2-5; either TRBD1 or TRBD2 may fit D (6 bases each). Germline lookup yields CDR1 SEHNR and CDR2 FQNEAQ (reference sequence). This CDR3 has 17 residues. V lost 2 bases to trimming and J lost 0 bases, with 16 bases between them. CDR3 protein: CASSLRGAGRDQETQYF. The CDR3, as DNA: TGTGCCAGCAGCTTAAGGGGGGCGGGAAGGGACCAAGAGACCCAGTACTTC.

With regard to this clonotype: The junction differs from germline at one of its ends, possibly a read error. The CDR3 DNA reads TGTGTCAGCAGCGACAGGGAGACCTACGAGCAGTACTTC. Its translation: CVSSDRETYEQYF. The rearrangement uses TRBV27 and TRBJ2-7; the match to TRBD1 covers 7 bases. The CDR3 has 13 residues. Per the germline V gene, CDR1 is MNHEY and CDR2 is SMNVEV (reference sequence).

This clonotype has more than one count but fewer than ten. The chain carries TRBV5-1 and TRBJ1-1; maybe TRBD1 (5 bases). With 5 bases removed from V and 3 bases from J, the gap between germline ends came to 11 bases. Germline CDR1 and CDR2: SGHRS and YFSETQ. This CDR3 contains 13 residues. CDR3 in amino acids: CASSPGKDTEAFF. CDR3 nucleotides: TGCGCCAGCAGTCCAGGGAAGGACACTGAAGCTTTCTTT.

This clonotype showed up many times. This chain links TRBV7-3 with TRBJ2-3; D could derive from TRBD1 or TRBD2 (5 bases each). In germline, CDR1 is SGHTA, CDR2 FQGTGA. Deletions cut 5 bases from V and 2 bases from J, with 11 bases between. This CDR3 has 14 residues. The CDR3 sequence is CASSTGLVTDTQYF. For the CDR3, the DNA is TGTGCCAGCAGCACAGGACTGGTCACAGATACGCAGTATTTT. The full variable domain, in which reference TRBV7-3 and TRBJ2-3 provide the parts outside the CDR3, is GAGVSQTPSNKVTEKGKYVELRCDPISGHTALYWYRQSLGQGPEFLIYFQGTGAADDSGLPNDRFFAVRPEGSVSTLKIQRTERGDSAVYLCASSTGLVTDTQYFGPGTRLTVL.

This clonotype showed up just a few times. A single base separates this from a much larger clone, so it may be a read error. This CDR3 is missing its conserved last phenylalanine or tryptophan, likely due to a read error. The chain is built from TRBV2 and TRBJ1-4, with 10 nucleotides matching TRBD1. The CDR3 is 15 amino acids. The V segment lost 6 bases and the J segment 6 bases; nucleotides outside the gene matches: 7. Germline values: CDR1 SNHLY, CDR2 FYNNEI. This chain's CDR3 is CASRPDRGNDEKLFL. The CDR3 DNA reads TGTGCCAGCAGACCGGACAGGGGGAATGATGAAAAACTGTTTTTA.

This clonotype has a count of ten or more. J is TRBJ2-1 and V is TRBV6-1, with 13 bases matching TRBD2. The germline V gene has CDR1 MNHNS and CDR2 SASEGT. There are 17 residues in the CDR3. The V and J ends lost 2 bases and 7 bases, in that order; junction bases with no gene match: 8. CDR3: CASSELYGTSGNNEQFF. The DNA of the CDR3 is TGTGCCAGCAGTGAACTTTACGGGACTAGCGGGAATAATGAGCAGTTCTTC.

This clonotype occurred many times. The rearrangement uses TRBV7-2 and TRBJ2-7; the match to TRBD2 covers 7 bases. From germline, CDR1 is SGHTA and CDR2 FQGNSA. Trimming took 5 bases from V and 0 from J; bases not matched to a gene: 7. The CDR3 spans 15 residues. The CDR3 is CASSPGTISSYEQYF. The CDR3 DNA reads TGTGCCAGCAGCCCCGGGACTATAAGCTCCTACGAGCAGTACTTC.

This clonotype was counted between two and nine times. The DNA for the CDR3 is TGTGCCAGCAGTCCATCGGGGACAATCTACGAGCAGTACTTC. Translating it yields CASSPSGTIYEQYF. V usage is TRBV28 and J usage is TRBJ2-7; D might be TRBD1 (6 bases). The CDR3 loop spans 14 amino acids. Germline V gene lookup returns CDR1 MDHEN and CDR2 SYDVKM. Deletions cut 5 bases from V and 3 bases from J, with 14 bases between.

This clonotype has ten or more counts. The V call is TRBV20-1, the J call TRBJ2-3; TRBD2 aligns across 7 bases. Germline V gives CDR1 DFQATT, CDR2 SNEGSKA (reference sequence). Losses at the gene ends were 3 bases for V and 6 bases for J; bases not matched to a gene: 9. The CDR3 is 14 amino acids. Here the CDR3 reads CSASGLADGDTQYF. The CDR3 DNA is TGCAGTGCTAGTGGTCTAGCGGATGGGGATACGCAGTATTTT.

This clonotype was seen a few times. The chain has TRBV27 and TRBJ2-7, with 11 bases aligning to TRBD2. J gave up 2 bases and V 1 base, and 4 bases lay outside the gene matches. The CDR3 has 16 amino acids. Germline CDR1 is MNHEY and CDR2 is SMNVEV (reference sequence). CDR3 sequence (DNA): TGTGCCAGCAGTTTATTGCCGGGACTAGCGGCCTACGAGCAGTACTTC. It yields the protein CASSLLPGLAAYEQYF.

V is TRBV5-1 and J is TRBJ2-7, with a tentative D call TRBD2 (5 bases). Between the trimmed V and J ends, which lost 5 bases and 3 bases, there was a span of 12 bases. Germline assignment: CDR1 SGHRS and CDR2 YFSETQ. CDR3 size: 13 residues. CDR3 protein: CASSSREHYEQYF. The CDR3 bases are TGCGCCAGCAGTTCGAGGGAGCACTACGAGCAGTACTTC.